The rows below give T cell receptor beta chains drawn from one sample of a study of STAT5B mutations in CD4+ large granular lymphocyte leukemia. The method was immunoSEQ multiplex PCR; TCRdb's version includes in-frame clones alone and lacks a portion of them. Here the sample spans roughly 32,000 clones, 72% being singletons. The specimen sequenced was CD4+ T cells from blood buffy coats. The receptor source for this set is a human donor in good health. CDR3s include the opening cysteine and the closing phenylalanine or tryptophan. The D gene is left open where the match is weak. The size entry is marked missing in some rows and otherwise reads once, few, many or a size class.

d_call j_call clone_size v_call cdr3_nt cdr3_aa
- TRBJ1-4 - TRBV7-9 TGTGCCAGCACCCCGGGCGTAGGGGCGTTAAATGAAAAACTGTTTTTT CASTPGVGALNEKLFF
- TRBJ1-5 few TRBV19 TGTGCCAGTAGTATGTCGCCAGGGTCTAGCCAGCCCCAGCATTTT CASSMSPGSSQPQHF
TRBD1 TRBJ2-5 - TRBV7-7 TGTGCTAGCAGCAGAGGGACAGGTGGTCAAGAGACCCAGTACTTC CASSRGTGGQETQYF
TRBD1 TRBJ1-2 - TRBV10-3 TGTGCCATCAGTGAAGGGGAGGGGGCGCGGGATGGCTACACCTTC CAISEGEGARDGYTF
- TRBJ1-3 few TRBV2 TGTGCCAGCAGTGAGTTGGGCTCTGGAAACACCATATATTTT CASSELGSGNTIYF
- TRBJ1-1 - TRBV7-2 TGTGCCAGCAGCTTAGTGGCCAGGGGCGGGAACACTGAAGCTTTCTTT CASSLVARGGNTEAFF
TRBD1 TRBJ1-2 few TRBV9 TGTGCCAGCAGCGTAGTTGCAGGGGGGGGTGGCTACACCTTC CASSVVAGGGGYTF
TRBD2 TRBJ2-5 - TRBV2 TGTGCCAGCAGGGGGACTACCAAACAAGAGACCCAGTACTTC CASRGTTKQETQYF
- TRBJ2-5 - TRBV5-6 TGTGCCAGCAGTTACCCGGGGGGCAGGGAGACCCAGTACTTC CASSYPGGRETQYF
- TRBJ2-3 - TRBV4-2 TGTGCCAGCAGCCTTAGATCTACCAACGCAGGGATGGCCACAGATACGCAGTATTTT CASSLRSTNAGMATDTQYF
- TRBJ2-3 once TRBV9 TGTGCCAGCAGCGTACAGGACACAGATACGCAGTATTTT CASSVQDTDTQYF
TRBD1 TRBJ2-5 - TRBV28 TGTGCCAGCAGGACACAGGGGCAACAAGAGACCCAGTACTTC CASRTQGQQETQYF
TRBD2 TRBJ2-7 few TRBV19 TGTGCCAGTAGTATCCCTCGGAGTAGCGGGACTTACTACGAGCAGTACTTC CASSIPRSSGTYYEQYF
- TRBJ1-4 - TRBV10-3 TGTGCCATCAAGGAGGGACCTAATGAAAAACTGTTTTTT CAIKEGPNEKLFF
TRBD1 TRBJ2-1 - TRBV7-3 TGTGCCAGCTCTTATAGGACAGGGTCTTACAATGAGCAGTTCTTC CASSYRTGSYNEQFF
TRBD1 TRBJ2-7 - TRBV19 TGTGCCAGTAGTATGGGGACAGGAGCCTACGAGCAGTACTTC CASSMGTGAYEQYF
- TRBJ1-1 - TRBV6-1 TGTGCCAGCCGCTATGGGGCGGTGAACACTGAAGCTTTCTTT CASRYGAVNTEAFF
- TRBJ1-3 - TRBV18 TGTGCCAGCTCACCACGCGGTGAGGGCGGGGGAAACACCATATATTTT CASSPRGEGGGNTIYF
TRBD1 TRBJ1-1 - TRBV2 TGTGCCAGCAGTCCCGGGACAGGGGGGTGGACTGAAGCTTTCTTT CASSPGTGGWTEAFF
TRBD2 TRBJ2-7 - TRBV6-5 TGTGCCAGCAGGGCTCGGGGGGGCCAACACGAGCAGTACTTC CASRARGGQHEQYF
- TRBJ2-5 - TRBV4-1 TGCGCCAGCAGGTTGGCGGGGCAAGAGACCCAGTACTTC CASRLAGQETQYF
- TRBJ1-1 few TRBV11-2 TGTGCCAGCACCTCCCGGGGCCTCACTGAAGCTTTCTTT CASTSRGLTEAFF
- TRBJ2-2 few TRBV9 TGTGCCAGCAGCGTGGTGGGAATCGGGGAGCTGTTTTTT CASSVVGIGELFF
- TRBJ2-7 few TRBV19 TGTGCCACCTCGCCATCTTTCGGGCGTCCCTATGACGAGCAGTACTTC CATSPSFGRPYDEQYF
- TRBJ2-1 - TRBV19 TGTGCCAGTAGTCCTAGACACCTGAGCTCCTACAATGAGCAGTTCTTC CASSPRHLSSYNEQFF
- TRBJ2-2 - TRBV5-1 TGCGCCAGTAAACCCGAGATCGGCAGGGGACACACCGGGGAGCTGTTTTTT CASKPEIGRGHTGELFF
- TRBJ1-4 - TRBV7-2 TGTGCCAGCAGCCCCCCTCGGGGTAGGGAGGAAAAACTGTTTTTT CASSPPRGREEKLFF
- TRBJ2-2 - TRBV5-1 TGCGCCAGCAGCTCGCTAAGGCAGGGAAACACCGGGGAGCTGTTTTTT CASSSLRQGNTGELFF
TRBD1 TRBJ1-2 - TRBV5-1 TGCGCCAGCAGCCCGTTGACAGGGAACTATGGCTACACCTTC CASSPLTGNYGYTF
- TRBJ1-2 - TRBV9 TGTGCCAGCAGCGTTCTGGGGGCCTGGGGCTATGGCTACACCTTC CASSVLGAWGYGYTF
- TRBJ1-3 - TRBV7-4 TGTGCCAGCAGCTTAGTAGGGGGAATCTCTGGAAACACCATATATTTT CASSLVGGISGNTIYF
- TRBJ2-3 - TRBV7-9 TGTGCCAGCAGCAGAGATAGGGTCGATACGCAGTATTTT CASSRDRVDTQYF
- TRBJ1-2 - TRBV4-3 TGCGCCAGCAGCCAAGATCGGGCGGCTTCCTATGGCTACACCTTC CASSQDRAASYGYTF
- TRBJ1-6 once TRBV7-6 TGTGCCAGCAGCTTATACGGGGGGTTTGATTCACCCCTCCACTTT CASSLYGGFDSPLHF
- TRBJ2-7 - TRBV7-9 TGTGCCAGCAGCCTAGCTGGCGAGCAGTACTTC CASSLAGEQYF
- TRBJ1-2 - TRBV2 TGTGCCAGCAGTGATGGGGCTAACTATGGCTACACCTTC CASSDGANYGYTF